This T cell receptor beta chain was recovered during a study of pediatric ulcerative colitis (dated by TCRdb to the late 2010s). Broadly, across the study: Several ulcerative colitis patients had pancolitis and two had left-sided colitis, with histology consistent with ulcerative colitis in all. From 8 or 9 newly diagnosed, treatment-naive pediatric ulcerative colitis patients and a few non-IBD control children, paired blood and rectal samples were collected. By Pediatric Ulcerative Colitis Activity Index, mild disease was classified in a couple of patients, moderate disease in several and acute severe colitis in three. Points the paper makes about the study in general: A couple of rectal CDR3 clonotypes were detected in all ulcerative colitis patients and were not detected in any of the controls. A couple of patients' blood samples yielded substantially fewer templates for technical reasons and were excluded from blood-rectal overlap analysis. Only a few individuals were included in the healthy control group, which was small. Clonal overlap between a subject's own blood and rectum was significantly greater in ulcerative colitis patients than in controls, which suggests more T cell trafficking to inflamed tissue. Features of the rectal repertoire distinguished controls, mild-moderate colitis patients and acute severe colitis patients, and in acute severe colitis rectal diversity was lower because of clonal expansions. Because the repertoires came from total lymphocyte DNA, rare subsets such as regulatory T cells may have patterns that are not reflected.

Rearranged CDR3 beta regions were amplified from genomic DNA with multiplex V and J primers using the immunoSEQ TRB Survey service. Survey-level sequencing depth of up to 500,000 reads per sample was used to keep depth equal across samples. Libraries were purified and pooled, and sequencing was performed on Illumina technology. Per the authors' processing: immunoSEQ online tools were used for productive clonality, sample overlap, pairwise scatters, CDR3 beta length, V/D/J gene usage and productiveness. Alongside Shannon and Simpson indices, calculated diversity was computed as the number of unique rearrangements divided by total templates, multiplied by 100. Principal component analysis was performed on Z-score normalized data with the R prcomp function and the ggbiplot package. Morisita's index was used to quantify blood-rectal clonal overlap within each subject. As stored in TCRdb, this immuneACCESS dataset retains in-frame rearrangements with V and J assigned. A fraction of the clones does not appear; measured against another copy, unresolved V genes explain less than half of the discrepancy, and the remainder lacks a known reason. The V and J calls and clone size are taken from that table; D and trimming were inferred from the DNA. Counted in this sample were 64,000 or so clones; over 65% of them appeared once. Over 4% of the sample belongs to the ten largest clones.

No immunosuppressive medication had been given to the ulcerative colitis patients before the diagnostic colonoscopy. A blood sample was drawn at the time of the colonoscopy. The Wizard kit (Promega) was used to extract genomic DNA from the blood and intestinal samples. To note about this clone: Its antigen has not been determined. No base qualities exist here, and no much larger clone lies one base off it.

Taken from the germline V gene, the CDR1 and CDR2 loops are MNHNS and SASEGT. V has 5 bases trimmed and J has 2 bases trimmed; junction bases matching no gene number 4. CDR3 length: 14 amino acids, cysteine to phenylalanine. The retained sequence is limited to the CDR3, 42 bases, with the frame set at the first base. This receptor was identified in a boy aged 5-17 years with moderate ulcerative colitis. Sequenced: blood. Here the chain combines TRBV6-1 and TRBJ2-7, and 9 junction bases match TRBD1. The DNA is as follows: TGTGCCAGCAGTTCCCGGACAGGGGCCTACGAGCAGTACTTC. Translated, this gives CASSSRTGAYEQYF.